The 22 T cell receptor beta chains below all came from one sample that was sequenced in a study of spatial heterogeneity in lung cancer. Findings and limits, study-wide: Counts of expanded intratumoral alpha and beta TCRs tracked tumor mutation counts.

Each CDR3 protein is one row after TCRdb ran MiXCR on the 5' RACE reads. This table has 13,000 or so distinct CDR3 sequences, approximately 2.9% appearing once. These receptors' antigens are unknown. Indicated time point: sample taken at primary tumor resection. The source material was lung tumor tissue, sampled at surgery. The receptors shown here come from a male donor with early-stage non-small cell lung cancer.

Ten or more counts support this clonotype. The V and J genes are TRBV6-4 and TRBJ1-2; D gene unclear. CDR3 size: 11 residues. V lost 10 bases, J lost 2 bases, and 8 bases lay in between. Germline loops: CDR1 MRHNA, CDR2 SNTAGT. In DNA, the CDR3 is TGTGCCACTTTCTCCAACTATGGCTACACCTTC. This gives the protein CATFSNYGYTF.

This clonotype was seen ten or more times. V usage is TRBV12-3 or TRBV12-4 and J usage is TRBJ2-1; D may match TRBD1 or TRBD2 (6 bases each). This CDR3 comprises 12 residues. The V end was cut by 6 bases, the J end by 8 bases, with 11 bases between. As DNA, the CDR3 is TGTGCCAGCAGAGAGGGGGGACATGAGCAGTTCTTC. Translating gives CASREGGHEQFF.

This clonotype was observed at least ten times. The chain is built from TRBV5-4 and TRBJ1-6; D is possibly TRBD1 (6 bases). This CDR3 contains 16 residues. V shed 0 bases and J shed 2 bases, with 9 bases lying between them. CDR1 is SGHNT and CDR2 is YYREEE in the germline V gene (reference sequence). The CDR3 protein is CASSLDRATYNSPLHF. CDR3 nucleotide sequence: TGTGCCAGCAGCTTGGACAGGGCTACCTATAATTCACCCCTCCACTTT.

This clonotype has ten or more counts. The chain is built from TRBV7-2 and TRBJ2-5; TRBD2 matches 11 bases. There are 16 residues in the CDR3. Germline loops: CDR1 SGHTA, CDR2 FQGNSA. V lost 3 bases to trimming and J lost 2 bases; unmatched junction nucleotides: 5. The CDR3 DNA sequence: TGTGCCAGCAGCTTGCTAGCGGGGGGAGGGCAAGAGACCCAGTACTTC. It translates to CASSLLAGGGQETQYF. Complete variable domain (other parts from reference TRBV7-2 and TRBJ2-5): GAGVSQSPSNKVTEKGKDVELRCDPISGHTALYWYRQSLGQGLEFLIYFQGNSAPDKSGLPSDRFSAERTGGSVSTLTIQRTQQEDSAVYLCASSLLAGGGQETQYFGPGTRLLVL.

This clonotype was recorded many times. The chain combines TRBV20-1 with TRBJ2-7; D call uncertain. The germline V and J ends were trimmed by 0 bases and 2 bases, with 14 bases remaining between them. The CDR3 spans 15 residues. Germline CDR1 and CDR2: DFQATT and SNEGSKA (reference sequence). CDR3 nucleotide sequence: TGCAGTGCTAGAGAATCCGACCGTGGGGCCTACGAGCAGTACTTC. Protein sequence: CSARESDRGAYEQYF.

This clonotype appeared many times. V and J are TRBV28 and TRBJ1-1; a possible D gene is TRBD1 (5 bases). Germline CDR1 MDHEN, CDR2 SYDVKM. The CDR3 spans 14 residues. With 9 bases removed from V and 0 bases from J, the gap between germline ends came to 14 bases. In DNA form, the CDR3 reads TGTGCCAGTAAAGTTACAGGAGTGAACACTGAAGCTTTCTTT. It translates to CASKVTGVNTEAFF.

This clonotype was counted ten times or more. The chain combines TRBV7-2 with TRBJ2-1, with D hard to call. Germline V gene lookup returns CDR1 SGHTA and CDR2 FQGNSA. The V end lost 4 bases, the J end lost 3 bases, and 10 bases lay between the germline ends. CDR3 size: 14 residues. DNA for the CDR3: TGTGCCAGCAGCTCGTTTGACGTCTACAATGAGCAGTTCTTC. It codes for CASSSFDVYNEQFF. Filled out from reference TRBV7-2 and TRBJ2-1, the complete variable domain reads GAGVSQSPSNKVTEKGKDVELRCDPISGHTALYWYRQSLGQGLEFLIYFQGNSAPDKSGLPSDRFSAERTGGSVSTLTIQRTQQEDSAVYLCASSSFDVYNEQFFGPGTRLTVL.

This clonotype was found many times. V is TRBV2 and J is TRBJ2-1; D is unclear. Germline lookup yields CDR1 SNHLY and CDR2 FYNNEI. The CDR3 contains 15 residues. Trimming took off 5 bases at V and 1 base at J, with 12 bases between the two ends. The CDR3 here is CASSFEQKSYNEQFF. For the CDR3, the DNA is TGTGCCAGCAGTTTTGAACAGAAGTCCTACAATGAGCAGTTCTTC.

In its sample, this clonotype was seen many times. CDR3: CASSVGVGPNTEAFF. For the CDR3, the DNA is TGTGCCAGCAGCGTAGGGGTAGGACCGAACACTGAAGCTTTCTTT. The chain employs TRBV9 and TRBJ1-1; D gene uncertain. The CDR3 runs to 15 residues. Germline assignment: CDR1 SGDLS and CDR2 YYNGEE. V was shortened by 0 bases and J by 1 base, with 10 bases between the two germline ends. The whole variable domain, filled in from reference TRBV9 and TRBJ1-1, reads DSGVTQTPKHLITATGQRVTLRCSPRSGDLSVYWYQQSLDQGLQFLIQYYNGEERAKGNILERFSAQQFPDLHSELNLSSLELGDSALYFCASSVGVGPNTEAFFGQGTRLTVV.

A remark on this clonotype: The junction departs from germline at one end; a sequencing error may be responsible. The V gene is TRBV7-2, the J gene TRBJ1-5; D not certain. Germline V gives CDR1 SGHTA, CDR2 FQGNSA. The CDR3 has 15 amino acids. CDR3 in DNA: TGTGCCGGCAGCTTGGGCAGTTATAGCAATCAGCCCCAGCATTTT. Its translation is CAGSLGSYSNQPQHF.

This clonotype was found many times. The chain has TRBV6-5 and TRBJ1-6; perhaps TRBD1 as D (5 bases). Germline V lookup: CDR1 MNHEY, CDR2 SVGAGI. The CDR3 loop spans 15 amino acids. Trimming left V 0 bases short and J 9 bases short, with 12 bases between. The CDR3 loop reads CASSYSKGARSPLHF. The CDR3 nucleotides read TGTGCCAGCAGTTACTCGAAAGGGGCGCGTTCACCCCTCCACTTT.

This clonotype is judged medium-sized. The junction and the germline gene differ at one end; a read error may be behind it. J is TRBJ2-1 and V is TRBV7-7; D remains unclear. This CDR3 comprises 13 residues. Germline values: CDR1 SSHAT, CDR2 FNYEAQ (reference sequence). The CDR3 reads CASSFDTYNEQFF. In DNA form, the CDR3 reads TGTGCTAGCAGCTTTGACACCTACAATGAGCAGTTCTTC.

This clonotype was detected many times. The genes are TRBV18 and TRBJ2-7; TRBD1 matches at 9 bases. J was trimmed by 10 bases and V by 4 bases; bases with no gene match: 5. The CDR3 totals 12 residues. The germline CDR1 and CDR2 sequences are KGHSH and LQKENI. This CDR3 is CASSRDRVDQYF. In nucleotides, the CDR3 is TGTGCCAGCTCACGGGACAGGGTTGATCAGTACTTC.

This clonotype appeared many times. J is TRBJ1-1 and V is TRBV7-2; 7 bases align to TRBD1. Germline assignment: CDR1 SGHTA and CDR2 FQGNSA. The trim removed 10 bases at V and 2 bases at J, leaving 7 bases unmatched. This CDR3 comprises 13 residues. The CDR3 DNA sequence: TGTGCCACCAACCGGGACAGCAACACTGAAGCTTTCTTT. As protein: CATNRDSNTEAFF. Filled out from reference TRBV7-2 and TRBJ1-1, the complete variable domain reads GAGVSQSPSNKVTEKGKDVELRCDPISGHTALYWYRQSLGQGLEFLIYFQGNSAPDKSGLPSDRFSAERTGGSVSTLTIQRTQQEDSAVYLCATNRDSNTEAFFGQGTRLTVV.

This chain uses TRBV20-1 with TRBJ1-1; D might be TRBD1 (5 bases). The V end was cut by 6 bases, the J end by 1 base, with 12 bases between. Germline assignment: CDR1 DFQATT and CDR2 SNEGSKA (reference sequence). The CDR3 consists of 13 residues. The CDR3 DNA reads as TGCAGTGCGACGACAGAGAAGAACACTGAAGCTTTCTTT. Translation gives CSATTEKNTEAFF.

This clonotype was seen at least ten times. The V call is TRBV28, the J call TRBJ2-2, with D perhaps being TRBD1 or TRBD2 (5 bases each). Per germline, CDR1 MDHEN and CDR2 SYDVKM. With 11 bases removed from V and 0 bases from J, the gap between germline ends came to 10 bases. The CDR3 is 13 residues long. The CDR3 DNA reads as TGTGCCGCCGAGGGGCCGAACACCGGGGAGCTGTTTTTT. This sequence encodes CAAEGPNTGELFF.

Many counts were recorded for this clonotype. This chain joins TRBV20-1 and TRBJ1-6; D uncertain. This CDR3 is 15 amino acids long. Germline V gene sequence: CDR1 DFQATT, CDR2 SNEGSKA (reference sequence). Trimming cost V 4 bases and J 2 bases, with 12 bases left between them. CDR3 amino acids: CSANSPGTYNSPLHF. The CDR3 nucleotides are TGCAGTGCTAACAGCCCCGGGACCTATAATTCACCCCTCCACTTT.

This clonotype was seen ten or more times. This sequence joins TRBV10-3 and TRBJ1-6; D remains unclear. V lost 6 bases and J 8 bases, leaving 8 bases between the germline ends. Germline values: CDR1 ENHRY, CDR2 SYGVKD. The length of the CDR3 is 12 residues. The CDR3 DNA reads as TGTGCCATCAGATCGAGGGATTCACCCCTCCACTTT. Its translation: CAIRSRDSPLHF.

This clonotype was observed at least ten times. The chain is built from TRBV4-3 and TRBJ2-7; 7 bases agree with TRBD2. Germline V gene data show CDR1 as LGHNA and CDR2 as YSLEER. This CDR3 has 16 residues. Trimming at V came to 4 bases and at J to 6 bases, leaving 15 bases not matched to a gene. The chain's CDR3 is CASSPHMGGNMGEQYF. The CDR3 nucleotides read TGCGCCAGCAGCCCGCACATGGGAGGGAATATGGGCGAGCAGTACTTC.

The rearrangement links TRBV5-1 to TRBJ1-1, with 7 bases matching TRBD1. Germline trimming cut 2 bases from V and 2 bases from J; bases unmatched to any gene: 6. Germline V lookup: CDR1 SGHRS, CDR2 YFSETQ. This CDR3 comprises 15 residues. The CDR3 nucleotides are TGCGCCAGCAGCTTTGTGGGACAGAGTAACACTGAAGCTTTCTTT. It is translated as CASSFVGQSNTEAFF.

The table lists this clonotype with many counts. The rearrangement uses TRBV5-5 and TRBJ1-6; TRBD1 agrees at 7 bases. The CDR3 extends over 15 amino acids. Germline CDR1 and CDR2: SGHKS and YYEKEE (reference sequence). The V gene end was trimmed by 2 bases and the J gene end by 5 bases; junction bases not matched to a gene: 4. Here the CDR3 reads CASSFVTGNNSPLHF. CDR3 coding DNA: TGTGCCAGCAGCTTCGTGACAGGGAATAATTCACCCCTCCACTTT.

This clonotype has a count of ten or more. The V and J genes are TRBV7-2 and TRBJ1-2; D not resolved. The germline V gene encodes CDR1 SGHTA and CDR2 FQGNSA. This CDR3 is 17 amino acids long. V dropped 1 base and J dropped 8 bases, with 23 bases sitting between them. The DNA for the CDR3 is TGTGCCAGCAGCTTAGGCTCTAGAAGTACCTTTGGAGGAGGCTACACCTTC. It translates to CASSLGSRSTFGGGYTF. The full variable domain, rest sourced from reference TRBV7-2 and TRBJ1-2, is GAGVSQSPSNKVTEKGKDVELRCDPISGHTALYWYRQSLGQGLEFLIYFQGNSAPDKSGLPSDRFSAERTGGSVSTLTIQRTQQEDSAVYLCASSLGSRSTFGGGYTFGSGTRLTVV.